Presented here are 23 T cell receptor beta chains from one specimen sequenced in a study of CD4 and CD8 cells across lung adenocarcinoma regions. TCRdb re-derived calls from the PCR reads in MiXCR, one entry per CDR3 protein. The data show some 11,000 distinct CDR3 sequences, roughly 60% seen once. The specimen sequenced was CD8+ T cells from the margin of a lung tumor. These receptors originate from a male donor with lung adenocarcinoma. The CD4 and CD8 labels of this study may be unreliable.

V is TRBV6-5 and J is TRBJ2-1; D remains ambiguous. The V gene's germline CDR1 is MNHEY and CDR2 SVGAGI. The CDR3 is 16 residues long. Trimming cost V 2 bases and J 0 bases, with 11 bases left between them. In DNA, the CDR3 is TGTGCCAGCAGTTACCTCAGCATAAGCTCCTACAATGAGCAGTTCTTC. This sequence encodes CASSYLSISSYNEQFF.

V and J are TRBV4-2 and TRBJ1-5, with D hard to call. This CDR3 has 15 residues. V lost 1 base to trimming and J lost 0 bases, with 7 bases between them. Germline V gene sequence: CDR1 LGHNA, CDR2 YNFKEQ. This chain's CDR3 is CASSQVYGSNQPQHF. The CDR3 coding sequence is TGTGCCAGCAGCCAAGTTTACGGTAGCAATCAGCCCCAGCATTTT.

The sample holds a few counts of this clonotype. J is TRBJ2-1 and V is TRBV28, with D perhaps TRBD2 (6 bases). V gave up 3 bases and J gave up 0 bases, with 12 bases separating them. The V gene's germline CDR1 is MDHEN and CDR2 SYDVKM. CDR3 length equals 16 residues. In DNA, the CDR3 is TGTGCCAGCAGTTTGGGGGGACGAAGCTCCTACAATGAGCAGTTCTTC. It encodes CASSLGGRSSYNEQFF. Filled out from reference TRBV28 and TRBJ2-1, the complete variable domain reads DVKVTQSSRYLVKRTGEKVFLECVQDMDHENMFWYRQDPGLGLRLIYFSYDVKMKEKGDIPEGYSVSREKKERFSLILESASTNQTSMYLCASSLGGRSSYNEQFFGPGTRLTVL.

Comment on this clonotype: At one of its ends the junction is not consistent with the germline gene, which may arise from a read error. The rearrangement uses TRBV7-7 and TRBJ2-1; D gene uncertain. The germline V gene encodes CDR1 SSHAT and CDR2 FNYEAQ (reference sequence). The CDR3 spans 13 residues. The chain's CDR3 is CASSLSPRETQFF. Here the CDR3 DNA reads TGTGCTAGCAGCTTATCCCCCCGCGAGACCCAGTTCTTC.

The chain joins TRBV6-1 to TRBJ2-3; TRBD2 matches at 8 bases. The J call may be in error: the DNA end matches TRBJ2-7 better. Germline CDR1 reads MNHNS; CDR2 reads SASEGT. CDR3 length equals 16 residues. In DNA, the CDR3 is TGTGCCAGCAACCTCGGGGGGGTGGCAAGCAAAGACACGCAGTACTTC. Protein product: CASNLGGVASKDTQYF.

This chain joins TRBV10-3 and TRBJ2-5; a possible D gene is TRBD2 (5 bases). Trimming took off 4 bases at V and 1 base at J, with 10 bases between the two ends. Germline CDR1 ENHRY, CDR2 SYGVKD. CDR3 length equals 14 residues. CDR3 nucleotide sequence: TGTGCCATCAGTGCAACAGCGGTCCAAGAGACCCAGTACTTC. Residues: CAISATAVQETQYF.

V and J are TRBV6-5 and TRBJ2-1; no definite D call. The J call may be incorrect, as the DNA end agrees better with TRBJ2-5. The CDR3 totals 12 residues. CDR1 and CDR2 (germline): MNHEY, SVGAGI. CDR3 amino acids: CASSYAGETQYF. CDR3 nucleotides: TGTGCCAGCAGTTACGCAGGAGAGACCCAGTACTTC.

This clonotype was observed a handful of times. The V gene is TRBV5-6, the J gene TRBJ2-3; 8 nucleotides match TRBD1. Per germline, CDR1 SGHDT and CDR2 YYEEEE. Trimming took 3 bases from V and 4 from J; bases not matched to a gene: 7. The CDR3 sequence is 15 residues long. In DNA, the CDR3 is TGTGCCAGCAGCTCCAGGGGGCGGGGAGCAGATACGCAGTATTTT. Translation: CASSSRGRGADTQYF.

This clonotype was seen only once. The chain joins TRBV6-1 to TRBJ2-1; 10 bases line up with TRBD2. Germline values: CDR1 MNHNS, CDR2 SASEGT. The CDR3 runs 13 residues. V was clipped by 8 bases and J by 8 bases; unmatched bases: 6. Here the CDR3 reads CASFSSGGYEQFF. Here the CDR3 DNA reads TGTGCCAGCTTTTCTAGCGGGGGATATGAGCAGTTCTTC.

This clonotype was seen only a few times. This chain connects TRBV6-1 to TRBJ2-5, with 10 bases identical to TRBD2. The V segment lost 10 bases and the J segment 3 bases; nucleotides outside the gene matches: 11. CDR1 is MNHNS and CDR2 is SASEGT in the germline V gene. The CDR3 has 15 amino acids. The CDR3 coding sequence is TGTGCCACCCACAGGGACCTAGCGGGAGAAGAGACCCAGTACTTC. This translates into CATHRDLAGEETQYF.

This sequence joins TRBV6-1 and TRBJ2-5, with D possibly being TRBD1 (5 bases). The CDR3 runs to 15 residues. Germline CDR1 and CDR2: MNHNS and SASEGT. V dropped 0 bases and J dropped 0 bases, with 8 bases sitting between them. Here the CDR3 DNA reads TGTGCCAGCAGTGAAGCTGACAGATACCAAGAGACCCAGTACTTC. Protein product: CASSEADRYQETQYF.

V gene TRBV20-1 combines with J gene TRBJ2-5; 7 bases match TRBD1. The V segment lost 5 bases and the J segment 4 bases; nucleotides outside the gene matches: 1. Germline CDR1 and CDR2: DFQATT and SNEGSKA (reference sequence). The CDR3 is made up of 11 amino acids. The CDR3 DNA sequence: TGCAGTGCTCGACAGGGAGAGACCCAGTACTTC. This encodes CSARQGETQYF.

This clonotype has just one count. The gene calls are TRBV6-5 and TRBJ2-1; D is ambiguous. Trimming left V 0 bases short and J 13 bases short, with 13 bases between. Germline loops: CDR1 MNHEY, CDR2 SVGAGI. This CDR3 comprises 13 residues. CDR3 sequence: CASSYSSFETQFF. CDR3 DNA: TGTGCCAGCAGTTACTCGAGCTTCGAGACCCAGTTCTTC.

As regards this clonotype: Because the CDR3 is missing its conserved closing phenylalanine or tryptophan, this is likely a read error. The V call is TRBV27, the J call TRBJ2-1; 11 nucleotides agree with TRBD2. Germline CDR1 is MNHEY and CDR2 is SMNVEV (reference sequence). The length of the CDR3 is 17 residues. Trimming cost V 3 bases and J 7 bases; bases outside gene matches: 11. The CDR3 is CASSLRPGLAVINEQFC. The CDR3 DNA reads TGTGCCAGCAGTTTGCGGCCGGGACTAGCGGTAATTAATGAGCAGTTCTGC.

The chain couples TRBV6-1 to TRBJ2-4; 7 bases line up with TRBD2. The CDR3 runs 16 residues. Germline loops: CDR1 MNHNS, CDR2 SASEGT. The CDR3 loop reads CACSEAGLGVGDTQYF. The CDR3 region has the DNA TGTGCGTGCAGTGAAGCGGGGCTGGGGGTTGGGGATACTCAGTACTTC.

The rearrangement uses TRBV7-8 and TRBJ2-1; D gene uncertain. CDR3 length: 15 amino acids. The V gene's germline CDR1 is SGHVS and CDR2 FQNEAQ. Trimming took 1 base from V and 0 from J, leaving 7 bases between them. The CDR3 loop is CASSLVQFSYNEQFF. In nucleotides, the CDR3 is TGTGCCAGCAGCTTAGTACAGTTCTCCTACAATGAGCAGTTCTTC.

This chain joins TRBV11-3 and TRBJ2-3, with TRBD2 identical over 8 bases. The CDR3 loop spans 19 amino acids. Germline V gene lookup returns CDR1 SGHNT and CDR2 YENEEA. V shed 5 bases and J 2 bases; nucleotides not matched to a gene: 18. CDR3 loop: CASSPGGGRELFITDTQYF. CDR3 coding DNA: TGTGCCAGCAGCCCCGGCGGGGGGCGGGAGTTATTTATCACAGATACGCAGTATTTT.

V is TRBV6-1 and J is TRBJ2-4, with 8 bases identical to TRBD2. CDR3 size: 14 residues. Per the germline V gene, CDR1 is MNHNS and CDR2 is SASEGT. J gave up 13 bases and V 8 bases, and 16 bases lay outside the gene matches. In DNA form, the CDR3 reads TGTGCCAGCTCGGGGGCGGGAGGCAAAGACACGCAGTACTTC. This codes for CASSGAGGKDTQYF.

This chain connects TRBV6-1 to TRBJ2-1; 7 nucleotides align to TRBD2. The DNA matches TRBJ2-7 better at its end, which makes the J call doubtful. CDR1 is MNHNS and CDR2 is SASEGT in the germline V gene. This CDR3 has 16 amino acids. CDR3 DNA: TGTGCCAGCAGTGAACCGGCGGGAGTGGTGAGGGGTGCGCAGTACTTC. The encoded protein is CASSEPAGVVRGAQYF.

This clonotype has just a few counts. The J gene is TRBJ2-2, the V gene TRBV6-5; D call uncertain. Germline V lookup: CDR1 MNHEY, CDR2 SVGAGI. There are 14 residues in the CDR3. Trimming took off 0 bases at V and 6 bases at J, with 8 bases between the two ends. CDR3 region: CASSYSEAAGELFF. The DNA for the CDR3 is TGTGCCAGCAGTTACTCTGAGGCGGCCGGGGAGCTGTTTTTT.

The sample holds one count of this clonotype. The chain carries TRBV6-1 and TRBJ2-2; 8 positions agree with TRBD1. CDR3 length equals 14 residues. Per the germline V gene, CDR1 is MNHNS and CDR2 is SASEGT. CDR3 sequence: CAGRRTLGTGTQFF. The CDR3 bases are TGTGCGGGCAGACGGACCCTGGGGACAGGTACGCAGTTTTTT.

CDR3 sequence: CASGTSGLGPDTQYF. CDR3 sequence (DNA): TGTGCCAGCGGAACTAGCGGGCTCGGGCCAGATACGCAGTATTTT. This chain connects TRBV6-1 to TRBJ2-3; 9 nucleotides line up with TRBD2. The CDR3 covers 15 residues. With V trimmed by 8 bases and J by 4 bases, 10 bases remained unmatched. Germline values: CDR1 MNHNS, CDR2 SASEGT.

V usage is TRBV6-1 and J usage is TRBJ2-1; no definite D call. The DNA end lines up better with TRBJ2-7; the J call may be wrong. The CDR3 totals 12 residues. CDR1 MNHNS and CDR2 SASEGT come from the germline V gene. The CDR3 reads CASSEIGYEQYF. In DNA, the CDR3 is TGTGCCAGCAGTGAAATAGGATACGAGCAGTACTTC.